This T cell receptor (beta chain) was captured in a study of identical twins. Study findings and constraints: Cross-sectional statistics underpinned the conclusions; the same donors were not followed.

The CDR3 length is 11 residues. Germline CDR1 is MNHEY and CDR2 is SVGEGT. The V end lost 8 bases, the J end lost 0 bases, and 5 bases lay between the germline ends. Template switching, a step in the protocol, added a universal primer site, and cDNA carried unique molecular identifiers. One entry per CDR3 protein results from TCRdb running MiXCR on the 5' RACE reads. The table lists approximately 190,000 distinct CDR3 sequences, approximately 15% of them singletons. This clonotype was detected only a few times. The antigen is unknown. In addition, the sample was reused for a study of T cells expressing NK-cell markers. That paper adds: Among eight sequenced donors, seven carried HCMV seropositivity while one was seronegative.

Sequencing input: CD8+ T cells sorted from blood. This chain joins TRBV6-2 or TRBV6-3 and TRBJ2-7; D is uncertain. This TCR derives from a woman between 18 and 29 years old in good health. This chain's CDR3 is CASGISYEQYF. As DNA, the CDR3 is TGTGCCAGCGGGATCTCCTACGAGCAGTACTTC.